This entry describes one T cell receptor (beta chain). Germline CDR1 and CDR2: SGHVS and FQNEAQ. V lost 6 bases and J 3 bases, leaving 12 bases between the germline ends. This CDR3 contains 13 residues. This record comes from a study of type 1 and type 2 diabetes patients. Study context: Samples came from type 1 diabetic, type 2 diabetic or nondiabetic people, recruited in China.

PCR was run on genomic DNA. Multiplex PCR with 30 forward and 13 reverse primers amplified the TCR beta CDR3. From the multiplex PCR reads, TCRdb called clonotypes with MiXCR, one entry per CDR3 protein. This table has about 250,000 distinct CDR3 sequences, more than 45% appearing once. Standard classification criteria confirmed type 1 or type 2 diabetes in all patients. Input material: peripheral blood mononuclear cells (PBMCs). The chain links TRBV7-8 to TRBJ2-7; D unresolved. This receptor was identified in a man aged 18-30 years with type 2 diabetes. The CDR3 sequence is CASRPSLDYEQYF. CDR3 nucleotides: TGTGCCAGCAGACCGTCTCTAGACTACGAGCAGTACTTC.